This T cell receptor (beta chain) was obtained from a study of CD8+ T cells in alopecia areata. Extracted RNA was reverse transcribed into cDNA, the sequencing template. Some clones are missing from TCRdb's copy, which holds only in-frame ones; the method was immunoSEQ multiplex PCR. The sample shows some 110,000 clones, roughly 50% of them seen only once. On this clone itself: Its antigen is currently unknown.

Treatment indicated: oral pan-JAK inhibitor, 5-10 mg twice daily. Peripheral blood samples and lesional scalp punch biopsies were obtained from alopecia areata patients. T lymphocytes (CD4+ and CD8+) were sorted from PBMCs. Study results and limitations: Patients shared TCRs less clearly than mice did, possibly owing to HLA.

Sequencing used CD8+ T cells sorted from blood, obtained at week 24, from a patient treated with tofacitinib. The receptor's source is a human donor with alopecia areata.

CDR3: CSVDLGGAQETQYF. For the CDR3, the DNA is TGCAGCGTTGACCTAGGCGGGGCACAAGAGACCCAGTACTTC. This sequence joins TRBV29-1 and TRBJ2-5, with D tentatively TRBD2 (6 bases). The CDR3 totals 14 residues. Trimming left V 3 bases short and J 2 bases short, with 13 bases between. The germline CDR1 and CDR2 sequences are SQVTM and ANQGSEA.